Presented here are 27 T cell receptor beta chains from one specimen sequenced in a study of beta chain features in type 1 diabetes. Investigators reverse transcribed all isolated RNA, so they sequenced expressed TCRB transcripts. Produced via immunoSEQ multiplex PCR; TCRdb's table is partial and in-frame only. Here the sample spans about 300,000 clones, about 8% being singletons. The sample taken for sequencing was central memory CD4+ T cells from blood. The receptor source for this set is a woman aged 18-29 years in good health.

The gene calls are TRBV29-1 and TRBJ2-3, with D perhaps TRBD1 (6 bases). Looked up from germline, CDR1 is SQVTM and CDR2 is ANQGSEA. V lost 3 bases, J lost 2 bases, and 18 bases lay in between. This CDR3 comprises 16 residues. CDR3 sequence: CSVDGPGARNTDTQYF. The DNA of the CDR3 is TGCAGCGTTGATGGGCCAGGGGCGAGGAACACAGATACGCAGTATTTT.

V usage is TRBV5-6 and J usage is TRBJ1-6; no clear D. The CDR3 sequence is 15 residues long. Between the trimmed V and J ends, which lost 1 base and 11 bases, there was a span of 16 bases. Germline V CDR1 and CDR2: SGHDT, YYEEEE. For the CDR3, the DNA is TGTGCCAGCAGCTTGAACAGTATTGGCGGTCCACCCCTCCACTTT. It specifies CASSLNSIGGPPLHF.

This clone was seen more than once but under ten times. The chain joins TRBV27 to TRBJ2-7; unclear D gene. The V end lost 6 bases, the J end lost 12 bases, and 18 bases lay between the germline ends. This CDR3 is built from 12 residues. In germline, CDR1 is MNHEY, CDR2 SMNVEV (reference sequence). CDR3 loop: CASSPDPTPAYV. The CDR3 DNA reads TGTGCCAGCAGCCCTGACCCTACCCCAGCGTACGTC.

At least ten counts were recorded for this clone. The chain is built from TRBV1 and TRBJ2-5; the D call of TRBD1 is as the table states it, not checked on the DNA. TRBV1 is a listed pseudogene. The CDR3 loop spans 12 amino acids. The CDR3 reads CTSNRSEETQYF. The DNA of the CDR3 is TGCACCAGCAACAGGAGTGAGGAGACCCAGTACTTC.

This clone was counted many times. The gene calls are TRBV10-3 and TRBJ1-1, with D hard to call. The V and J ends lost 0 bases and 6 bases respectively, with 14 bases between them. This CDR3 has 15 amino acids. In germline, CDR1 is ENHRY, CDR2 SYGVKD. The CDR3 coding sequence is TGTGCCATCAGTGAGTCGACTCGGATTGCTGCTGAAGCTTTCTTT. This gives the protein CAISESTRIAAEAFF.

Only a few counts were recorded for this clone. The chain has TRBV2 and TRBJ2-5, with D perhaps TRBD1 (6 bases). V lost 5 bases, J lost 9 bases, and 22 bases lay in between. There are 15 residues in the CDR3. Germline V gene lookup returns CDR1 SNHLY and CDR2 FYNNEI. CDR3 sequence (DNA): TGTGCCAGCAGTTCACGACAGGCGGAAGGCGAGGCCCAGTACTTC. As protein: CASSSRQAEGEAQYF.

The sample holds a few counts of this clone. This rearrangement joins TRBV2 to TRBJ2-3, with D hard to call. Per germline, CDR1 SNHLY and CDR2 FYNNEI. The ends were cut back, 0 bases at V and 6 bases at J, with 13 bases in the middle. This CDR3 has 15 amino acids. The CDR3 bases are TGTGCCAGCAGTGAAGCGCTTCTGGCTTCTGATACGCAGTATTTT. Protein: CASSEALLASDTQYF.

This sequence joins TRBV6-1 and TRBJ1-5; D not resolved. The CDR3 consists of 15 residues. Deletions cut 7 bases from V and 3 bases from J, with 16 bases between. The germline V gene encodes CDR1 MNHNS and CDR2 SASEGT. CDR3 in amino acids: CASTRAAYDNQPQHF. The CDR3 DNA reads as TGTGCCAGCACCCGGGCAGCATACGACAATCAGCCCCAGCATTTT.

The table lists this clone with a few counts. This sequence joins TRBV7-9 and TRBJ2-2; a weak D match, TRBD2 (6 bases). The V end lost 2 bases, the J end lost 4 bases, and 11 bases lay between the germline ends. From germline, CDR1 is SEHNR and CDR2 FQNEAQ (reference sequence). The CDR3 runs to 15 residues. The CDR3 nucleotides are TGTGCCAGCAGCTTACCGGGAGAGAGCACCGGGGAGCTGTTTTTT. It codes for CASSLPGESTGELFF.

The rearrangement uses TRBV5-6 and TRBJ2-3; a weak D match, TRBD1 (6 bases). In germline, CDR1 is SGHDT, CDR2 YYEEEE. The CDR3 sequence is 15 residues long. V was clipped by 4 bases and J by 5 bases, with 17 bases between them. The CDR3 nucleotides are TGTGCCAGCAGCACAAGAAGGAGAGGGGGAGATACGCAGTATTTT. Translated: CASSTRRRGGDTQYF.

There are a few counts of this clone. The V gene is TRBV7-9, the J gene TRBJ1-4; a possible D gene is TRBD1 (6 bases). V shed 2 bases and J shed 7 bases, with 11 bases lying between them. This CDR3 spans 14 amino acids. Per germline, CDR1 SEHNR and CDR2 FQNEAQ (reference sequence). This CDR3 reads CASSLSGVGEKLFF. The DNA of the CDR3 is TGTGCCAGCAGCTTATCAGGGGTCGGTGAAAAACTGTTTTTT.

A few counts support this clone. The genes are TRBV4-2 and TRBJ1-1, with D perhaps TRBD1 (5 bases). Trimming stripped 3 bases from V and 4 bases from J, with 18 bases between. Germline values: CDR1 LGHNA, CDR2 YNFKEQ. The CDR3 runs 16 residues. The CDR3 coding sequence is TGTGCCAGCAGCCAGAGAACCGGGGCTGAAGGCACTGAAGCTTTCTTT. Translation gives CASSQRTGAEGTEAFF.

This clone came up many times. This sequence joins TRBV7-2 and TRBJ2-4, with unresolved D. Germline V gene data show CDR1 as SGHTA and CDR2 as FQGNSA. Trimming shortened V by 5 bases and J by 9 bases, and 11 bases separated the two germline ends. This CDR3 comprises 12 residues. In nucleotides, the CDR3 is TGTGCCAGCAGCCGAGCTGAGCGCATTCAGTACTTC. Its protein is CASSRAERIQYF.

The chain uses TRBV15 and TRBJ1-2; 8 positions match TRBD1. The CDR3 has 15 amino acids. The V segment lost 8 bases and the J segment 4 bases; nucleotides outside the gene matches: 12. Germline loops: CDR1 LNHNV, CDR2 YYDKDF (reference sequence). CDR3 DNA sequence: TGTGCCACCGCCGCATACAGGGGGGCAGCCTATGGCTACACCTTC. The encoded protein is CATAAYRGAAYGYTF.

The CDR3 sequence is CAISVEGLGNQPQHF. The CDR3 DNA sequence: TGTGCCATCAGTGTGGAGGGGCTCGGCAATCAGCCCCAGCATTTT. This chain uses TRBV10-3 with TRBJ1-5, with a weak D call TRBD1 (5 bases). This CDR3 region has 15 residues. The ends were cut back, 4 bases at V and 2 bases at J, with 12 bases in the middle. From germline, CDR1 is ENHRY and CDR2 SYGVKD.

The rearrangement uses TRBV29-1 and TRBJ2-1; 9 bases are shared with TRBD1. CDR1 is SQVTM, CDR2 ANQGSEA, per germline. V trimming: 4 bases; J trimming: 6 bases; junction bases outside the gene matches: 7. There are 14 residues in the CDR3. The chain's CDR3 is CSVGNRGQVNEQFF. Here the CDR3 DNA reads TGCAGCGTTGGAAACAGGGGGCAGGTCAATGAGCAGTTCTTC.

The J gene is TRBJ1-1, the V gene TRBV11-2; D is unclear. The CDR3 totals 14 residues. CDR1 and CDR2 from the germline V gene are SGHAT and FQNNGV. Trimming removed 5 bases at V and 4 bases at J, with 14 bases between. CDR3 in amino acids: CASSPTAVRTEAFF. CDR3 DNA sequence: TGTGCCAGCAGCCCTACTGCAGTTCGCACTGAAGCTTTCTTT.

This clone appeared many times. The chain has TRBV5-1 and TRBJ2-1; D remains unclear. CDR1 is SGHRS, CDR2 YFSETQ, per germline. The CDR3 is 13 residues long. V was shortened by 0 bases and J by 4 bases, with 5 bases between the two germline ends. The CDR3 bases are TGCGCCAGCAGCTTGGACCATTACAATGAGCAGTTCTTC. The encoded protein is CASSLDHYNEQFF.

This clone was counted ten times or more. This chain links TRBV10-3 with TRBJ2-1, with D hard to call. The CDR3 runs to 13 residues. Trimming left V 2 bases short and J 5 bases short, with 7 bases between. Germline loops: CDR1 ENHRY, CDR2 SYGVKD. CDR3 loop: CAISEHNNNEQFF. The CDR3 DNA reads TGTGCCATCAGTGAGCACAACAACAATGAGCAGTTCTTC.

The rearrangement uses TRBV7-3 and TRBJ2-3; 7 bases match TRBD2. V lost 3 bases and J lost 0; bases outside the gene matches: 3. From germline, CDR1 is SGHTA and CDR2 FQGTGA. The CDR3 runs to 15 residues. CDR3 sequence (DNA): TGTGCCAGCAGCTTGACTAGCTTTAGCACAGATACGCAGTATTTT. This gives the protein CASSLTSFSTDTQYF.

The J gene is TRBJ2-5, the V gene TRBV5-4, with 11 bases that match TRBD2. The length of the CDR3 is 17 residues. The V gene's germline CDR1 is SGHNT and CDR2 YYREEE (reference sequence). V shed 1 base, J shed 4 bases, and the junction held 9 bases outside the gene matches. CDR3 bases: TGTGCCAGCAGCTTGCGTAGCGGGAGGGCTGAGGGAGAGACCCAGTACTTC. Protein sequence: CASSLRSGRAEGETQYF.

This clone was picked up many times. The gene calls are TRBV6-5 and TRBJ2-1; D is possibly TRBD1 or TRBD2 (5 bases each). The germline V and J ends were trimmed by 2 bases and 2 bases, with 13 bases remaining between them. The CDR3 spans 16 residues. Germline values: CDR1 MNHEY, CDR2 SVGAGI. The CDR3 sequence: CASSYGTTLPYNEQFF. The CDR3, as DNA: TGTGCCAGCAGTTACGGGACCACCTTACCCTACAATGAGCAGTTCTTC.

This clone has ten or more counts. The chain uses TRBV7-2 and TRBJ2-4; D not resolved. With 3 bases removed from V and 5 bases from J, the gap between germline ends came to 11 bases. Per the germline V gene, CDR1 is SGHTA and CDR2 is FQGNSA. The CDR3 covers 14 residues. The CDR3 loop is CASSFYTEENIQYF. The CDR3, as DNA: TGTGCCAGCAGCTTCTACACGGAAGAAAACATTCAGTACTTC. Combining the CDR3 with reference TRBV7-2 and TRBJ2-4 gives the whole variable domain GAGVSQSPSNKVTEKGKDVELRCDPISGHTALYWYRQSLGQGLEFLIYFQGNSAPDKSGLPSDRFSAERTGGSVSTLTIQRTQQEDSAVYLCASSFYTEENIQYFGAGTRLSVL.

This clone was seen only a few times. The CDR3 region is CASSRRPGDTEAFF. CDR3 sequence (DNA): TGTGCCAGCAGCCGACGACCAGGGGACACTGAAGCTTTCTTT. The chain recombines TRBV7-2 with TRBJ1-1; weak D call: TRBD1 (6 bases). From germline, CDR1 is SGHTA and CDR2 FQGNSA. V lost 5 bases, J lost 3 bases, and 13 bases lay in between. The CDR3 is 14 amino acids.

The CDR3 loop is CASSLTAAYEQYF. CDR3 in DNA: TGTGCCAGCAGCTTGACAGCTGCGTACGAGCAGTACTTC. V gene TRBV7-9 combines with J gene TRBJ2-7; possibly TRBD1 for D (5 bases). The CDR3 is 13 amino acids. V was pared by 3 bases and J by 4 bases, with 10 bases between. In germline, CDR1 is SEHNR, CDR2 FQNEAQ (reference sequence). The variable domain in full, completed from reference TRBV7-9 and TRBJ2-7, reads DTGVSQNPRHKITKRGQNVTFRCDPISEHNRLYWYRQTLGQGPEFLTYFQNEAQLEKSRLLSDRFSAERPKGSFSTLEIQRTEQGDSAMYLCASSLTAAYEQYFGPGTRLTVT.

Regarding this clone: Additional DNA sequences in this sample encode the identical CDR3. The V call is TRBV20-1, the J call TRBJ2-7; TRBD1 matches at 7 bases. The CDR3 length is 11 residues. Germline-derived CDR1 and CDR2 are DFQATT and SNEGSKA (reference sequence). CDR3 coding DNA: TGCAGTGCAAGAGGGGGCGTGGAGCAGTACGTC. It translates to CSARGGVEQYV.

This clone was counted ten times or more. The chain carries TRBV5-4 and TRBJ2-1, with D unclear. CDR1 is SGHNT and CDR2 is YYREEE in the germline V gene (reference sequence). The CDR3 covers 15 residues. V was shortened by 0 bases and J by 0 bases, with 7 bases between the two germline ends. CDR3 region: CASSLVRSSYNEQFF. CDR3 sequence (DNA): TGTGCCAGCAGCTTGGTGCGTAGCTCCTACAATGAGCAGTTCTTC.